This is a list of T cell receptor beta chains from one sample in a study of early T cells in non-severe SARS-CoV-2 infection. MiXCR, run by TCRdb on the 5' RACE reads, gives a single entry per CDR3 protein. The table includes tens of thousands of distinct CDR3 sequences, about 12% detected once. The specimen sequenced was whole blood. The receptors shown here come from an adult who was a healthcare worker with PCR-confirmed SARS-CoV-2 infection or an uninfected control (not recorded which). The CDR3 runs from the conserved cysteine through the conserved F or W. The order of the fields is J gene, V gene, clone size, D gene, CDR3 protein, CDR3 DNA. D genes are given only for firm matches. Not all rows give a size; the values are once, few, many and, for expanded clones, a class.

j_call: TRBJ1-2; v_call: TRBV20-1; clone_size: -; d_call: -; cdr3_aa: CSATSNYGYTF; cdr3_nt: TGCAGTGCTACTTCTAACTATGGCTACACCTTC
j_call: TRBJ2-7; v_call: TRBV18; clone_size: many; d_call: TRBD1; cdr3_aa: CASSPLDRGYSYEQYF; cdr3_nt: TGTGCCAGCTCACCACTGGACAGGGGTTACTCCTACGAGCAGTACTTC
j_call: TRBJ2-7; v_call: TRBV7-8; clone_size: many; d_call: TRBD2; cdr3_aa: CASSSRPGGYYEQYF; cdr3_nt: TGTGCCAGCAGCTCCCGGCCGGGAGGATACTACGAGCAGTACTTC
j_call: TRBJ1-5; v_call: TRBV18; clone_size: many; d_call: TRBD1; cdr3_aa: CASSQSSQGGQPQHF; cdr3_nt: TGTGCCAGCTCACAGAGTAGTCAGGGGGGTCAGCCCCAGCATTTT
j_call: TRBJ2-1; v_call: TRBV6-6; clone_size: many; d_call: -; cdr3_aa: CASSLRSYNEQFF; cdr3_nt: TGTGCCAGCAGTTTGAGATCCTACAATGAGCAGTTCTTC
j_call: TRBJ2-2; v_call: TRBV4-2; clone_size: few; d_call: -; cdr3_aa: CASSEGRLVTGELFF; cdr3_nt: TGTGCCAGCAGCGAAGGCCGCTTAGTCACCGGGGAGCTGTTTTTT
j_call: TRBJ2-3; v_call: TRBV20-1; clone_size: -; d_call: TRBD2; cdr3_aa: CSARDALAGGLNQFTDTQYF; cdr3_nt: TGCAGTGCTAGAGACGCACTAGCGGGGGGACTGAACCAATTCACAGATACGCAGTATTTT
j_call: TRBJ2-1; v_call: TRBV7-3; clone_size: -; d_call: -; cdr3_aa: CASRSQQGSNEQFF; cdr3_nt: TGTGCCAGCAGATCGCAGCAGGGGAGCAATGAGCAGTTCTTC
j_call: TRBJ2-3; v_call: TRBV7-9; clone_size: -; d_call: -; cdr3_aa: CVSSLGTHNTDTQYF; cdr3_nt: TGTGTCAGCAGCTTGGGGACTCACAACACAGATACGCAGTATTTT
j_call: TRBJ2-3; v_call: TRBV9; clone_size: once; d_call: -; cdr3_aa: CASSVVPLAGSSTDTQYF; cdr3_nt: TGTGCCAGCAGCGTAGTTCCACTGGCAGGCTCTAGCACAGATACGCAGTATTTT
j_call: TRBJ2-1; v_call: TRBV2; clone_size: -; d_call: -; cdr3_aa: CASRDQGQKTYNEQFF; cdr3_nt: TGTGCCAGCAGGGATCAAGGACAGAAAACCTACAATGAGCAGTTCTTC
j_call: TRBJ2-2; v_call: TRBV9; clone_size: few; d_call: -; cdr3_aa: CASSVTTGELFF; cdr3_nt: TGTGCCAGCAGCGTAACCACCGGGGAGCTGTTTTTT
j_call: TRBJ2-2; v_call: TRBV6-4; clone_size: few; d_call: TRBD2; cdr3_aa: CASSDSGLAGDTGELFF; cdr3_nt: TGTGCCAGCAGTGACTCGGGGCTAGCGGGGGACACCGGGGAGCTGTTTTTT
j_call: TRBJ2-7; v_call: TRBV6-6; clone_size: few; d_call: -; cdr3_aa: CASTQGRHEQYF; cdr3_nt: TGTGCCAGCACCCAGGGTCGGCACGAGCAGTACTTC
j_call: TRBJ2-5; v_call: TRBV20-1; clone_size: many; d_call: -; cdr3_aa: CSARRAERETQYF; cdr3_nt: TGCAGTGCTAGGAGGGCCGAAAGAGAGACCCAGTACTTC
j_call: TRBJ1-2; v_call: TRBV6-5; clone_size: few; d_call: -; cdr3_aa: CASNRAGYYGYTF; cdr3_nt: TGTGCCAGCAATAGGGCGGGGTACTATGGCTACACCTTC
j_call: TRBJ2-7; v_call: TRBV20-1; clone_size: -; d_call: -; cdr3_aa: CSARDYSRYEQYF; cdr3_nt: TGCAGTGCTAGAGATTATAGCAGATACGAGCAGTACTTC
j_call: TRBJ2-1; v_call: TRBV7-8; clone_size: many; d_call: TRBD1; cdr3_aa: CASSKTGTEYNEQFF; cdr3_nt: TGTGCCAGCAGCAAAACCGGGACAGAGTACAATGAGCAGTTCTTC
j_call: TRBJ2-1; v_call: TRBV7-2; clone_size: -; d_call: -; cdr3_aa: CASSLDYNEQFF; cdr3_nt: TGTGCCAGCAGCCTCGACTACAATGAGCAGTTCTTC
j_call: TRBJ2-1; v_call: TRBV19; clone_size: -; d_call: TRBD1; cdr3_aa: CASHSTGPNEQFF; cdr3_nt: TGTGCCAGCCACTCGACAGGGCCCAATGAGCAGTTCTTC
j_call: TRBJ2-5; v_call: TRBV20-1; clone_size: -; d_call: -; cdr3_aa: CSARDSGGRNPQETQYF; cdr3_nt: TGCAGTGCTAGAGATTCAGGAGGACGGAATCCCCAAGAGACCCAGTACTTC
j_call: TRBJ2-7; v_call: TRBV29-1; clone_size: few; d_call: TRBD2; cdr3_aa: CSVEKAGAHYEQYF; cdr3_nt: TGCAGCGTTGAGAAGGCGGGAGCGCATTACGAGCAGTACTTC
j_call: TRBJ2-2; v_call: TRBV7-6; clone_size: few; d_call: TRBD2; cdr3_aa: CASSRTSGITGELFF; cdr3_nt: TGTGCCAGCAGCCGGACTAGCGGGATCACCGGGGAGCTGTTTTTT
j_call: TRBJ1-2; v_call: TRBV7-2; clone_size: few; d_call: -; cdr3_aa: CASSLAEYGYGYTF; cdr3_nt: TGTGCCAGCAGCTTAGCGGAGTATGGCTATGGCTACACCTTC
j_call: TRBJ2-5; v_call: TRBV11-1; clone_size: many; d_call: -; cdr3_aa: CASSSPRKTQYF; cdr3_nt: TGTGCCAGCAGCTCCCCCCGAAAGACCCAGTACTTC
j_call: TRBJ2-7; v_call: TRBV30; clone_size: -; d_call: -; cdr3_aa: CAWSVFGGAIYEQYF; cdr3_nt: TGTGCCTGGAGTGTTTTTGGGGGCGCTATTTACGAGCAGTACTTC
j_call: TRBJ2-2; v_call: TRBV7-9; clone_size: -; d_call: TRBD2; cdr3_aa: CASSFGSGRMRELFF; cdr3_nt: TGTGCCAGCAGCTTTGGTAGCGGGAGGATGCGGGAGCTGTTTTTT
j_call: TRBJ2-1; v_call: TRBV5-6; clone_size: -; d_call: -; cdr3_aa: CASSLALEDNEQFF; cdr3_nt: TGTGCCAGCAGCTTGGCCTTGGAGGACAATGAGCAGTTCTTC
j_call: TRBJ2-3; v_call: TRBV20-1; clone_size: few; d_call: -; cdr3_aa: CSAPPLGTGEDTQYF; cdr3_nt: TGCAGTGCTCCCCCCTTAGGGACTGGGGAAGATACGCAGTATTTT
j_call: TRBJ1-2; v_call: TRBV20-1; clone_size: many; d_call: TRBD1; cdr3_aa: CSARNRGGGYTF; cdr3_nt: TGCAGTGCTAGAAACAGGGGAGGCGGCTACACCTTC
j_call: TRBJ2-2; v_call: TRBV5-1; clone_size: few; d_call: TRBD1; cdr3_aa: CASSRTGASNTGELFF; cdr3_nt: TGCGCCAGCAGCCGAACAGGGGCTTCGAACACCGGGGAGCTGTTTTTT
j_call: TRBJ2-7; v_call: TRBV5-4; clone_size: few; d_call: -; cdr3_aa: CASSSGQNKDEQYF; cdr3_nt: TGTGCCAGCAGCTCGGGACAAAATAAAGATGAGCAGTACTTC
j_call: TRBJ2-7; v_call: TRBV5-1; clone_size: few; d_call: -; cdr3_aa: CASSARPGSYEQYF; cdr3_nt: TGCGCCAGCAGCGCCCGGCCCGGGTCCTACGAGCAGTACTTC
j_call: TRBJ2-3; v_call: TRBV11-3; clone_size: few; d_call: TRBD2; cdr3_aa: CASSFGTTLGDTQYF; cdr3_nt: TGTGCCAGCAGCTTCGGGACTACCCTTGGGGATACGCAGTATTTT
j_call: TRBJ2-1; v_call: TRBV2; clone_size: few; d_call: -; cdr3_aa: CASSGLLEQFF; cdr3_nt: TGTGCCAGCAGTGGTCTTTTGGAGCAGTTCTTC
j_call: TRBJ1-6; v_call: TRBV5-1; clone_size: many; d_call: -; cdr3_aa: CASSYDSWNSPLHF; cdr3_nt: TGCGCCAGCAGTTATGACAGTTGGAATTCACCCCTCCACTTT
j_call: TRBJ2-1; v_call: TRBV6-2/TRBV6-3; clone_size: -; d_call: TRBD2; cdr3_aa: CASRRTSGNYNEQFF; cdr3_nt: TGTGCCAGCAGACGTACTAGCGGGAATTACAATGAGCAGTTCTTC
j_call: TRBJ2-3; v_call: TRBV5-1; clone_size: few; d_call: -; cdr3_aa: CASSLETSTDTQYF; cdr3_nt: TGCGCCAGCAGCTTAGAAACTAGCACAGATACGCAGTATTTT
j_call: TRBJ2-1; v_call: TRBV7-9; clone_size: many; d_call: -; cdr3_aa: CASSLAQRKDSYYNEQFF; cdr3_nt: TGTGCCAGCAGCTTAGCGCAAAGGAAGGACAGCTATTACAATGAGCAGTTCTTC
j_call: TRBJ2-1; v_call: TRBV11-3; clone_size: -; d_call: -; cdr3_aa: CASSPNRDGYNEQFF; cdr3_nt: TGTGCCAGCAGTCCGAACCGGGACGGATACAATGAGCAGTTCTTC
j_call: TRBJ2-7; v_call: TRBV18; clone_size: few; d_call: TRBD1; cdr3_aa: CASSPDRGAHEQYF; cdr3_nt: TGTGCCAGCTCACCGGACAGGGGGGCCCACGAGCAGTACTTC
j_call: TRBJ1-1; v_call: TRBV12-3/TRBV12-4; clone_size: -; d_call: TRBD1; cdr3_aa: CASSLLTGPGEAFF; cdr3_nt: TGTGCCAGCAGTTTACTGACAGGGCCCGGTGAAGCTTTCTTT
j_call: TRBJ2-3; v_call: TRBV24-1; clone_size: many; d_call: TRBD2; cdr3_aa: CATSDPSAGSTDTQYF; cdr3_nt: TGTGCCACCAGTGATCCCTCAGCGGGAAGTACAGATACGCAGTATTTT
j_call: TRBJ2-1; v_call: TRBV12-3/TRBV12-4; clone_size: few; d_call: TRBD1; cdr3_aa: CASRGQQYNEQFF; cdr3_nt: TGTGCCAGCAGGGGACAGCAATACAATGAGCAGTTCTTC
j_call: TRBJ1-1; v_call: TRBV9; clone_size: -; d_call: -; cdr3_aa: CASSVDGTYTEAFF; cdr3_nt: TGTGCCAGCAGCGTAGACGGAACCTACACTGAAGCTTTCTTT
j_call: TRBJ2-7; v_call: TRBV6-2/TRBV6-3; clone_size: -; d_call: -; cdr3_aa: CASSHQGYEQYF; cdr3_nt: TGTGCCAGCAGCCATCAGGGCTACGAGCAGTACTTC
j_call: TRBJ2-1; v_call: TRBV20-1; clone_size: few; d_call: TRBD2; cdr3_aa: CSARGIPTSGSPFSYNEQFF; cdr3_nt: TGCAGTGCTAGAGGGATTCCTACTAGCGGGTCCCCTTTCTCCTACAATGAGCAGTTCTTC
j_call: TRBJ2-2; v_call: TRBV14; clone_size: -; d_call: -; cdr3_aa: CASSQAIGRKTGELFF; cdr3_nt: TGTGCCAGCAGCCAAGCTATCGGGAGAAAAACCGGGGAGCTGTTTTTT
j_call: TRBJ1-2; v_call: TRBV7-2; clone_size: many; d_call: -; cdr3_aa: CASSPRPGSNYGYTF; cdr3_nt: TGTGCCAGCAGCCCGAGGCCAGGGTCTAACTATGGCTACACCTTC
j_call: TRBJ2-7; v_call: TRBV7-3; clone_size: few; d_call: TRBD2; cdr3_aa: CASSLSTSGGARSLYEQYF; cdr3_nt: TGTGCCAGCAGCTTATCCACTAGCGGGGGCGCCCGATCTCTCTACGAGCAGTACTTC
j_call: TRBJ2-7; v_call: TRBV29-1; clone_size: many; d_call: -; cdr3_aa: CSVVGGAYEQYF; cdr3_nt: TGCAGCGTGGTAGGAGGCGCCTACGAGCAGTACTTC
j_call: TRBJ2-7; v_call: TRBV12-3/TRBV12-4; clone_size: -; d_call: TRBD2; cdr3_aa: CASSFLTSGGAYEQYF; cdr3_nt: TGTGCCAGCAGTTTCCTGACTAGCGGGGGGGCCTACGAGCAGTACTTC
j_call: TRBJ2-7; v_call: TRBV5-1; clone_size: many; d_call: -; cdr3_aa: CASSLVFSTATYEQYF; cdr3_nt: TGCGCCAGCAGCTTGGTTTTCTCGACAGCAACCTACGAGCAGTACTTC
j_call: TRBJ2-1; v_call: TRBV29-1; clone_size: many; d_call: TRBD2; cdr3_aa: CSCGSGRADEQFF; cdr3_nt: TGCAGCTGTGGAAGCGGGAGGGCCGATGAGCAGTTCTTC
j_call: TRBJ2-3; v_call: TRBV12-3/TRBV12-4; clone_size: few; d_call: -; cdr3_aa: CASRTTRHAQYF; cdr3_nt: TGTGCCAGCAGGACCACTAGACACGCGCAGTATTTT
j_call: TRBJ1-2; v_call: TRBV6-2/TRBV6-3; clone_size: -; d_call: -; cdr3_aa: CASSYLGAYGYTF; cdr3_nt: TGTGCCAGCAGTTATTTGGGAGCGTATGGCTACACCTTC